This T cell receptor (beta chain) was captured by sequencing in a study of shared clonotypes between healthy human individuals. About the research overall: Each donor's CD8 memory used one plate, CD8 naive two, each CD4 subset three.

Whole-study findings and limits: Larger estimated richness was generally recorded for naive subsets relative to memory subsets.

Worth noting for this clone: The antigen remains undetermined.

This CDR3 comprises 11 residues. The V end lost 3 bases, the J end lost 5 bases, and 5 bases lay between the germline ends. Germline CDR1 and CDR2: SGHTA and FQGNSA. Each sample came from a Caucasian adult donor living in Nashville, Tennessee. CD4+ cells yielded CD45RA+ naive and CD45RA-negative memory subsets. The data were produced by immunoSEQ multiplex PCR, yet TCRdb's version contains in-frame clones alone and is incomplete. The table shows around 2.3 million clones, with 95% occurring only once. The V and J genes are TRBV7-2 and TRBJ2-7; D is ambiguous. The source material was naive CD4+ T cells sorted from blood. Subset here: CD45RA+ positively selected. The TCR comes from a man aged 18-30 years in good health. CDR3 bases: TGTGCCAGCAGCTTTCAAAACGAGCAGTACTTC. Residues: CASSFQNEQYF.